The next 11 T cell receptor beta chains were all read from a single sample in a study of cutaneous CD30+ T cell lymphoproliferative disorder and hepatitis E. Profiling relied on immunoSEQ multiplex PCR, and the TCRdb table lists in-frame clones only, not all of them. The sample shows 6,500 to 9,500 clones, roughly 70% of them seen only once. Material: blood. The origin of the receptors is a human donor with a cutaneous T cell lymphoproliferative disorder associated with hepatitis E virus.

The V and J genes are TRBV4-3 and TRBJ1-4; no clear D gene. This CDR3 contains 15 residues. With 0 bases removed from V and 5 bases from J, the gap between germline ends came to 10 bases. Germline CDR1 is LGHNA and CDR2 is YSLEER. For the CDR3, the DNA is TGCGCCAGCAGCCAAGAACCGGGTCTGAATGAAAAACTGTTTTTT. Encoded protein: CASSQEPGLNEKLFF.

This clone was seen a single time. CDR3 residues: CATSPPPGHLNTGELFF. Here the CDR3 DNA reads TGTGCCACCTCACCTCCTCCGGGACACTTAAACACCGGGGAGCTGTTTTTT. This chain connects TRBV19 to TRBJ2-2, with D possibly TRBD1 on 6 matching bases. This CDR3 is 17 amino acids long. The V gene lost 10 bases and the J gene lost 2 bases, with 23 bases spanning the gap. CDR1 is LNHDA and CDR2 is SQIVND in the germline V gene (reference sequence).

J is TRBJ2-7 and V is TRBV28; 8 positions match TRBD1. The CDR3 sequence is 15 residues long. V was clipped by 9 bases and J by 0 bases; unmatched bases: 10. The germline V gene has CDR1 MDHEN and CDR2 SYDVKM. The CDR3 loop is CASNPETGVSYEQYF. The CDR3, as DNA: TGTGCCAGTAACCCCGAGACAGGGGTCTCCTACGAGCAGTACTTC.

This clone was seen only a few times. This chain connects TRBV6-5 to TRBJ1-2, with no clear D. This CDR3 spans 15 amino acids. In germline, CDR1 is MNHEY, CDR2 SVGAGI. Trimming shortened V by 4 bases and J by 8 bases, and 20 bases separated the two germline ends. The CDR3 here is CASSSPGPPMGGYTF. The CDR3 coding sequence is TGTGCCAGCAGTTCGCCTGGACCGCCCATGGGAGGCTACACCTTC.

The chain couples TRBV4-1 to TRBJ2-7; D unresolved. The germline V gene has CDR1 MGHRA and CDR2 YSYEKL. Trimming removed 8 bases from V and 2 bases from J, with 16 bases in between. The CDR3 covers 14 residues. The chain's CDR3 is CASGSPWDPYEQYF. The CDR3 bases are TGCGCCAGCGGGTCCCCGTGGGATCCCTACGAGCAGTACTTC.

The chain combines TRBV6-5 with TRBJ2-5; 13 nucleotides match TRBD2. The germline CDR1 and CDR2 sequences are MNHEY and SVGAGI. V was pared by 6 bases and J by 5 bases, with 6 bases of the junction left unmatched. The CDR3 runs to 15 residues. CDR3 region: CASSTSGRASETQYF. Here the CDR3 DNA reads TGTGCCAGCAGCACTAGCGGGAGGGCCTCTGAGACCCAGTACTTC.

CDR3 nucleotide sequence: TGCGCCAGCAGCTTGTGGGGTAATCAGCCCCAGCATTTT. This gives the protein CASSLWGNQPQHF. This chain links TRBV5-1 with TRBJ1-5; D is unresolved. The CDR3 sequence is 13 residues long. The ends were cut back, 1 base at V and 4 bases at J, with 6 bases in the middle. Germline CDR1 and CDR2: SGHRS and YFSETQ.

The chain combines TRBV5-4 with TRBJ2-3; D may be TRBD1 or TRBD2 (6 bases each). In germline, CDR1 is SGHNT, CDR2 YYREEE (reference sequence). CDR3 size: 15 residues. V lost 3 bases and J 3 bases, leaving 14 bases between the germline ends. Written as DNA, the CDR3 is TGTGCCAGCAGCTGGGGGGACACCCGGACAGATACGCAGTATTTT. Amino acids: CASSWGDTRTDTQYF.

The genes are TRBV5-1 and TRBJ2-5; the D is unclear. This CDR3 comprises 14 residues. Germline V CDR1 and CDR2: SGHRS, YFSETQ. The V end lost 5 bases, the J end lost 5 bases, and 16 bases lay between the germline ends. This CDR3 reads CASRIGSPSETQYF. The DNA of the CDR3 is TGCGCCAGCAGGATAGGGTCTCCCTCGGAGACCCAGTACTTC. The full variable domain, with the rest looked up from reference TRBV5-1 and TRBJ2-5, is KAGVTQTPRYLIKTRGQQVTLSCSPISGHRSVSWYQQTPGQGLQFLFEYFSETQRNKGNFPGRFSGRQFSNSRSEMNVSTLELGDSALYLCASRIGSPSETQYFGPGTRLLVL.

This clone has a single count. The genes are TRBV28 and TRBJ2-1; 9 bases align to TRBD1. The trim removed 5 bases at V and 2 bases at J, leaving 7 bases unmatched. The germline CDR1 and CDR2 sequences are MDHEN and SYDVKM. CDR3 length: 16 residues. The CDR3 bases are TGTGCCAGCAGTGTATCCGGACAGGGGACCTACAATGAGCAGTTCTTC. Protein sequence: CASSVSGQGTYNEQFF.

CDR3 DNA: TGTGCCTGGAGTAGGTGGGGGCCAGGCACTGAAGCTTTCTTT. Its protein product is CAWSRWGPGTEAFF. V is TRBV30 and J is TRBJ1-1; TRBD1 is a possible D gene (6 bases). This CDR3 has 14 residues. Trimming removed 2 bases at V and 4 bases at J, with 14 bases between. CDR1 and CDR2 from the germline V gene are GTSNPN and SVGIG (reference sequence).